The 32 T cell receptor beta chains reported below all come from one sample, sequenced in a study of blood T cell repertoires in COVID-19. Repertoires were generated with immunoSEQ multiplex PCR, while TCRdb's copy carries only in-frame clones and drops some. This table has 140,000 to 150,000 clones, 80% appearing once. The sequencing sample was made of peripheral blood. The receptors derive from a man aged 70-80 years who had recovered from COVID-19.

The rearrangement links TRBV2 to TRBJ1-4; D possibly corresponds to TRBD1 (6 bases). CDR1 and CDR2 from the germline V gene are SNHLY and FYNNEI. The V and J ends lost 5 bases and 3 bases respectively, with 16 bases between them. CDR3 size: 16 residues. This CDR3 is CASSLLGGMANEKLFF. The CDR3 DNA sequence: TGTGCCAGCAGTCTATTAGGGGGTATGGCTAATGAAAAACTGTTTTTT.

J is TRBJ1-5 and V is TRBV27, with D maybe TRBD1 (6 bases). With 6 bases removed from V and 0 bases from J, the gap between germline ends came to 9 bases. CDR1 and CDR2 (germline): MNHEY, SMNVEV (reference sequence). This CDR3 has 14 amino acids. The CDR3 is CASSDRHSNQPQHF. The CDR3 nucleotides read TGTGCCAGCAGCGACAGGCATAGCAATCAGCCCCAGCATTTT.

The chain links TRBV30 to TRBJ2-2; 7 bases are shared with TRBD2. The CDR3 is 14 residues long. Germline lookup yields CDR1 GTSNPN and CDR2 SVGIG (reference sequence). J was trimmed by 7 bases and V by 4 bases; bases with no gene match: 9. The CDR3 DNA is TGTGCCTGGAATCTGGGCGGGAGATTCGGGGAGCTGTTTTTT. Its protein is CAWNLGGRFGELFF.

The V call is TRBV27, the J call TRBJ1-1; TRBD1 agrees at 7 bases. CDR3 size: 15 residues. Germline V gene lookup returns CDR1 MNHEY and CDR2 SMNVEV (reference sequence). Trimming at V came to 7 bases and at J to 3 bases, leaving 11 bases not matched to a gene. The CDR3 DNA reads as TGTGCCAGCATGGTTAGGGGGCCGGGGGACACTGAAGCTTTCTTT. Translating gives CASMVRGPGDTEAFF.

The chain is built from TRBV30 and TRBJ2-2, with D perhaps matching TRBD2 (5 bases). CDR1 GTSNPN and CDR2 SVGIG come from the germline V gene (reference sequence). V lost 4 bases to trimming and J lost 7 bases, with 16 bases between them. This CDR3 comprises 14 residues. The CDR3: CAWKVRAASGELFF. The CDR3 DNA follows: TGTGCCTGGAAAGTGAGAGCGGCCAGCGGGGAGCTGTTTTTT.

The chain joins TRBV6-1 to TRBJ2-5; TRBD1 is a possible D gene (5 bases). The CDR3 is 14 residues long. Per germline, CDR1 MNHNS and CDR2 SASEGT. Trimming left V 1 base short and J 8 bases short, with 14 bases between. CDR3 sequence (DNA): TGTGCCAGCAGTGAAGGGGGCTCGGTAATAACCCAGTACTTC. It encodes CASSEGGSVITQYF.

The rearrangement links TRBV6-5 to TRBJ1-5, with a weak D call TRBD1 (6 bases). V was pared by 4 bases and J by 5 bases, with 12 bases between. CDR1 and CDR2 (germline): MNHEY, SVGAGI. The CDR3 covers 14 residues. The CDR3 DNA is TGTGCCAGCAGTTCCTCCAGGGGAGATCAGCCCCAGCATTTT. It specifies CASSSSRGDQPQHF.

CDR3 coding DNA: TGTGCCAGCAGCCACACAGGGGCCCCCACAGATACGCAGTATTTT. As protein: CASSHTGAPTDTQYF. This rearrangement joins TRBV5-8 to TRBJ2-3, with 7 bases aligning to TRBD1. The CDR3 runs 15 residues. V lost 4 bases, J lost 2 bases, and 7 bases stayed unmatched. From germline, CDR1 is SGHTS and CDR2 YDEGEE.

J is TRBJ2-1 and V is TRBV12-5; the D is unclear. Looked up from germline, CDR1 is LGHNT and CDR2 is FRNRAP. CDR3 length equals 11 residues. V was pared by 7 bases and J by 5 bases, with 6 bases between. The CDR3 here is CASAPDNEQFF. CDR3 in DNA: TGTGCTAGTGCCCCCGACAATGAGCAGTTCTTC.

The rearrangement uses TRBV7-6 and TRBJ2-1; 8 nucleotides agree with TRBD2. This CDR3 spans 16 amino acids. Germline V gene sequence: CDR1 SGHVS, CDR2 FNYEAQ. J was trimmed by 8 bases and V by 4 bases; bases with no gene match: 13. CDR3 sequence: CASSSLTSGPRDEQFF. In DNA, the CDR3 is TGTGCCAGCAGCTCCCTAACTAGCGGCCCTAGGGATGAGCAGTTCTTC. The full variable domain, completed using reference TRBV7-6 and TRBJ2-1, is GAGVSQSPRYKVTKRGQDVALRCDPISGHVSLYWYRQALGQGPEFLTYFNYEAQQDKSGLPNDRFSAERPEGSISTLTIQRTEQRDSAMYRCASSSLTSGPRDEQFFGPGTRLTVL.

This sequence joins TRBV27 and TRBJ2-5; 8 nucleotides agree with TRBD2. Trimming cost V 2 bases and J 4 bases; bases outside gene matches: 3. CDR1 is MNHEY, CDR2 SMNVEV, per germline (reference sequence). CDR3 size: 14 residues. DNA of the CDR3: TGTGCCAGCAGTTTAGGCACTAGCGGAGAGACCCAGTACTTC. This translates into CASSLGTSGETQYF.

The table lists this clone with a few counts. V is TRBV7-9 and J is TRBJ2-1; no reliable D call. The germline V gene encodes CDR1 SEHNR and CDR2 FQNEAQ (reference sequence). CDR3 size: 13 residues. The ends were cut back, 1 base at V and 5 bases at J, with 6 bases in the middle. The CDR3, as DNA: TGTGCCAGCAGCTTAGAGCAGGACAATGAGCAGTTCTTC. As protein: CASSLEQDNEQFF.

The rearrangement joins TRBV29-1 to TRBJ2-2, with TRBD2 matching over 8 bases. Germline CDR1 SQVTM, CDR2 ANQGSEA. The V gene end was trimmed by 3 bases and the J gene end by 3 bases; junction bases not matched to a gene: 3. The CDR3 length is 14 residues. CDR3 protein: CSVDSGRDTGELFF. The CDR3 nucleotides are TGCAGCGTTGACAGCGGGAGAGACACCGGGGAGCTGTTTTTT.

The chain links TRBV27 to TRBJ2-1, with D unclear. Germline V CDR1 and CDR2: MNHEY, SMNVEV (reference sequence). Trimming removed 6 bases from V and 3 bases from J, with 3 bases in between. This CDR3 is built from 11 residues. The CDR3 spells CASSYYNEQFF. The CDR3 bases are TGTGCCAGCAGCTACTACAATGAGCAGTTCTTC.

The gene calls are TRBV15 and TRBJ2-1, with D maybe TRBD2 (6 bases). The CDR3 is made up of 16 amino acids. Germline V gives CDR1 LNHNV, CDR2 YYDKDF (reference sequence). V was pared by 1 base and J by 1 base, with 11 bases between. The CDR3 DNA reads TGTGCCACCAGCAGAGGCAATGCGGGGTCCTACAATGAGCAGTTCTTC. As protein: CATSRGNAGSYNEQFF.

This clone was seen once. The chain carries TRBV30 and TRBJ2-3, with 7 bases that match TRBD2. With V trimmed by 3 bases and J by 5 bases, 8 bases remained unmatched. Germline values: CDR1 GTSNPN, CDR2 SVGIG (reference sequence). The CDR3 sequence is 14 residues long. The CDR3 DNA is TGTGCCTGGAGGTCTGGGGGGGGTGGAGATACGCAGTATTTT. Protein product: CAWRSGGGGDTQYF.

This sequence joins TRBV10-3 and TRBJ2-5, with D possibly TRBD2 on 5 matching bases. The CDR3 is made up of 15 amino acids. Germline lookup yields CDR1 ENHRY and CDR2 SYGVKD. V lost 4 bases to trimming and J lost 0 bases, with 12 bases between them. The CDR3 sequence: CAISGRADHQETQYF. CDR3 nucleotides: TGTGCCATCAGTGGAAGAGCGGATCACCAAGAGACCCAGTACTTC.

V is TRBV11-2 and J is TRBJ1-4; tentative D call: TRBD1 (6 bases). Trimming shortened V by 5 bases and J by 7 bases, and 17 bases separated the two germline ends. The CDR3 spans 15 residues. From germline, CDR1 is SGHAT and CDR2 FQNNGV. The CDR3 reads CASSLTPARGEKLFF. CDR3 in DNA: TGTGCCAGCAGCCTGACCCCAGCCAGGGGTGAAAAACTGTTTTTT.

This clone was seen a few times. CDR3 in DNA: TGTGCCAGTAGTACCGCAGGGAACAATCAGCCCCAGCATTTT. This codes for CASSTAGNNQPQHF. The chain carries TRBV19 and TRBJ1-5; tentative D call: TRBD1 (5 bases). CDR1 LNHDA and CDR2 SQIVND come from the germline V gene (reference sequence). The V and J ends lost 4 bases and 3 bases respectively, with 10 bases between them. The CDR3 loop spans 14 amino acids.

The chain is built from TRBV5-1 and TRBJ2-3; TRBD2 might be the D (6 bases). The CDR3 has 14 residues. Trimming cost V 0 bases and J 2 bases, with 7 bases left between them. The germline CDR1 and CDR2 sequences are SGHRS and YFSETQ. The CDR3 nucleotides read TGCGCCAGCAGCTTGGGGACTACCACAGATACGCAGTATTTT. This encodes CASSLGTTTDTQYF.

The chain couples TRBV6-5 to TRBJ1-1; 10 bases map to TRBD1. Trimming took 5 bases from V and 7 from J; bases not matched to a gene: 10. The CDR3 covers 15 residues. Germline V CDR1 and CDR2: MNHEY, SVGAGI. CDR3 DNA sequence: TGTGCCAGCAGTCCAGGACAGGGGGGAAAAAGTGAAGCTTTCTTT. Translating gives CASSPGQGGKSEAFF.

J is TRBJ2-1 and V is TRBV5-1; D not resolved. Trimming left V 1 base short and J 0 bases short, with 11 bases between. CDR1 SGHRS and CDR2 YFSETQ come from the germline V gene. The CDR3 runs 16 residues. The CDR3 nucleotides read TGCGCCAGCAGCTTGACTTTAGATAGCTCCTACAATGAGCAGTTCTTC. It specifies CASSLTLDSSYNEQFF.

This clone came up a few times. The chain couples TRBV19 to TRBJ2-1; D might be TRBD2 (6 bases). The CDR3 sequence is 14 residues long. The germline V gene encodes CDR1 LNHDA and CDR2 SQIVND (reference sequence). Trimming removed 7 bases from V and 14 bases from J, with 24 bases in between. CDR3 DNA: TGTGCCAGTACCCTCGGAGGGCTGGGCTCTAAAAAGTTCTTC. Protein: CASTLGGLGSKKFF.

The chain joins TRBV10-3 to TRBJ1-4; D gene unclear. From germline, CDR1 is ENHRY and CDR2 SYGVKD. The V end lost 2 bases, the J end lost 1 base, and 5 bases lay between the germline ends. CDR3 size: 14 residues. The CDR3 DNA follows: TGTGCCATCAGTGAGGGCGGAACTAATGAAAAACTGTTTTTT. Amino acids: CAISEGGTNEKLFF.

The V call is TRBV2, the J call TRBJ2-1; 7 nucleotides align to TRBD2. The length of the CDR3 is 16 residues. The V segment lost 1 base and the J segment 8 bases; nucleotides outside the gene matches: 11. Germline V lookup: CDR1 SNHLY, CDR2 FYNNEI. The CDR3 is CASSEGTERLAYEQFF. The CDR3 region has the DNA TGTGCCAGCAGTGAAGGCACAGAGAGACTAGCCTATGAGCAGTTCTTC.

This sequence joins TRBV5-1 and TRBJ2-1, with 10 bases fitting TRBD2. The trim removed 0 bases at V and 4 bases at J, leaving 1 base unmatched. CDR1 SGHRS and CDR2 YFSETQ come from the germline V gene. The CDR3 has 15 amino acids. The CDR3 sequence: CASSLDSGRYNEQFF. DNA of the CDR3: TGCGCCAGCAGCTTGGATAGCGGGAGGTACAATGAGCAGTTCTTC.

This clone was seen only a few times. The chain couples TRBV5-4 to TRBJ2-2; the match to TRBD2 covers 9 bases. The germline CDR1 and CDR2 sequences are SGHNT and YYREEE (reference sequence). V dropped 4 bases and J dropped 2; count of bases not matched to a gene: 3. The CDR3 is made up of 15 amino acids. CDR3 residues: CASSGTSLNTGELFF. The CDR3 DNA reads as TGTGCCAGCAGCGGGACTAGCCTTAACACCGGGGAGCTGTTTTTT.

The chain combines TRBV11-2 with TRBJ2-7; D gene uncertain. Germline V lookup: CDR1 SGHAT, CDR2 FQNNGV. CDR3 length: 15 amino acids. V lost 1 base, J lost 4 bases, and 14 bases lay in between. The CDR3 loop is CASSLGPRQPYEQYF. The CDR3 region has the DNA TGTGCCAGCAGCTTAGGGCCTCGCCAACCTTACGAGCAGTACTTC.

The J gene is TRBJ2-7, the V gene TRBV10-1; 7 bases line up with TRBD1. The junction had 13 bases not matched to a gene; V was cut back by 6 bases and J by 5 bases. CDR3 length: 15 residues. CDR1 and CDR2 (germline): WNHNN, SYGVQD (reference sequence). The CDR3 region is CASSPSLSTGNEQYF. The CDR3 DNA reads TGCGCCAGCAGCCCTTCGCTTTCGACAGGGAACGAGCAGTACTTC.

The CDR3 loop reads CASSTDRGLVSNQPQHF. CDR3 sequence (DNA): TGTGCCAGTAGTACGGACAGGGGGCTGGTAAGCAATCAGCCCCAGCATTTT. The chain has TRBV19 and TRBJ1-5; 11 bases line up with TRBD1. CDR3 length: 17 amino acids. Germline V gene lookup returns CDR1 LNHDA and CDR2 SQIVND (reference sequence). V lost 4 bases and J lost 1; bases outside the gene matches: 6.

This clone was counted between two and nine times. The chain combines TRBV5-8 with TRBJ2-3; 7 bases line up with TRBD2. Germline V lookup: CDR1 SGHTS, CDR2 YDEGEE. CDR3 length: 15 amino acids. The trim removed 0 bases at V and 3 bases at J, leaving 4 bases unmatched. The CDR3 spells CASSLVTSPTDTQYF. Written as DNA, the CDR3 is TGTGCCAGCAGCTTGGTGACTAGCCCAACAGATACGCAGTATTTT. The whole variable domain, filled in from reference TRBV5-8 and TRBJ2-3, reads EAGVTQSPTHLIKTRGQQATLRCSPISGHTSVYWYQQALGLGLQFLLWYDEGEERNRGNFPPRFSGRQFPNYSSELNVNALELEDSALYLCASSLVTSPTDTQYFGPGTRLTVL.

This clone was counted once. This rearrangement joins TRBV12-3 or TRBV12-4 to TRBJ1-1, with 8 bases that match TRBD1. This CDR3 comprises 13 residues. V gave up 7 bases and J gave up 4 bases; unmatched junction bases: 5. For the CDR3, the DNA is TGTGCCAGCACCCTTGGACAGGGCACTGAAGCTTTCTTT. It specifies CASTLGQGTEAFF.